What follows are 16 T cell receptor beta chains derived from one specimen sequenced in a study of CD8 T cells in Susac syndrome. RNA amounts of about 0.45 to 1 ug underwent reverse transcription with random hexamers. One entry per CDR3 protein results from TCRdb running MiXCR on the immunoSEQ multiplex PCR reads. The table shows 200,000 to 300,000 distinct CDR3 sequences, with approximately 95% occurring only once. Sequenced input: CD4+ T cells from PBMCs. These receptors all stem from a human donor with Susac syndrome.

The rearrangement uses TRBV7-9 and TRBJ1-4; 7 nucleotides line up with TRBD1. Germline V gene data show CDR1 as SEHNR and CDR2 as FQNEAQ (reference sequence). Trimming took 0 bases from V and 11 from J; bases not matched to a gene: 3. CDR3 length equals 13 residues. As DNA, the CDR3 is TGTGCCAGCAGCTTAGCGGGGACAGAGAAACTGTTTTTT. Translated, it gives CASSLAGTEKLFF.

The chain joins TRBV27 to TRBJ1-1; D uncertain. CDR3 size: 13 residues. Trimming removed 0 bases at V and 4 bases at J, with 6 bases between. The germline gives CDR1 MNHEY, CDR2 SMNVEV (reference sequence). Here the CDR3 reads CASSLSGITEAFF. The CDR3 DNA reads TGTGCCAGCAGTTTATCGGGGATCACTGAAGCTTTCTTT.

The sample holds one count of this clonotype. The chain is built from TRBV5-1 and TRBJ2-1, with a possible D match to TRBD2 (5 bases). This CDR3 is built from 15 residues. The germline V and J ends were trimmed by 4 bases and 2 bases, with 13 bases remaining between them. The germline V gene encodes CDR1 SGHRS and CDR2 YFSETQ. The CDR3 nucleotides read TGCGCCAGCAGCCAAGCCGACTATACCTACAATGAGCAGTTCTTC. This encodes CASSQADYTYNEQFF. The full variable domain, in which reference TRBV5-1 and TRBJ2-1 provide the parts outside the CDR3, is KAGVTQTPRYLIKTRGQQVTLSCSPISGHRSVSWYQQTPGQGLQFLFEYFSETQRNKGNFPGRFSGRQFSNSRSEMNVSTLELGDSALYLCASSQADYTYNEQFFGPGTRLTVL.

The V call is TRBV7-2, the J call TRBJ1-2, with D tentatively TRBD1 (6 bases). The germline V and J ends were trimmed by 2 bases and 2 bases, with 9 bases remaining between them. CDR1 is SGHTA, CDR2 FQGNSA, per germline. The CDR3 is 14 amino acids. CDR3 amino acids: CASSLNRENYGYTF. Here the CDR3 DNA reads TGTGCCAGCAGCTTAAACAGGGAAAACTATGGCTACACCTTC.

The chain combines TRBV27 with TRBJ1-1; D is undetermined. The CDR3 totals 14 residues. Per the germline V gene, CDR1 is MNHEY and CDR2 is SMNVEV (reference sequence). The V end was cut by 5 bases, the J end by 7 bases, with 17 bases between. The CDR3: CASSPMMGWGEAFF. CDR3 DNA: TGTGCCAGCAGTCCCATGATGGGTTGGGGTGAAGCTTTCTTT.

With regard to this clonotype: One end of the junction does not line up with germline, which may come from a read error. V gene TRBV7-7 combines with J gene TRBJ2-5, with 11 positions matching TRBD2. CDR1 and CDR2 from the germline V gene are SSHAT and FNYEAQ (reference sequence). The CDR3 spans 15 residues. The CDR3 region is CASSLAGGREETQYF. The DNA of the CDR3 is TGTGCTAGCAGCCTAGCGGGAGGAAGGGAAGAGACCCAGTACTTC.

The chain recombines TRBV28 with TRBJ1-5; D call uncertain. Trimming left V 2 bases short and J 6 bases short, with 5 bases between. The CDR3 totals 12 residues. CDR1 is MDHEN and CDR2 is SYDVKM in the germline V gene. The CDR3 sequence is CASSLESQPQHF. DNA of the CDR3: TGTGCCAGCAGTTTAGAGAGTCAGCCCCAGCATTTT.

This chain joins TRBV4-1 and TRBJ2-1; D might be TRBD2 (5 bases). The CDR3 sequence is 14 residues long. Trimming left V 1 base short and J 7 bases short, with 11 bases between. In germline, CDR1 is MGHRA, CDR2 YSYEKL. CDR3 protein: CASSQAVRGNEQFF. The CDR3 DNA reads as TGCGCCAGCAGCCAAGCTGTTCGCGGGAATGAGCAGTTCTTC.

The chain employs TRBV29-1 and TRBJ2-1, with 8 bases aligning to TRBD2. Germline V gives CDR1 SQVTM, CDR2 ANQGSEA. J lost 9 bases, V lost 7 bases, and 14 bases had no gene match. The CDR3 sequence is 14 residues long. CDR3 in amino acids: CSALDLLAVSEQFF. For the CDR3, the DNA is TGCAGCGCCCTGGATCTACTAGCGGTTAGTGAGCAGTTCTTC.

The chain joins TRBV11-2 to TRBJ2-7, with 11 bases aligning to TRBD2. The CDR3 loop spans 14 amino acids. V lost 1 base to trimming and J lost 6 bases; unmatched junction nucleotides: 2. Germline CDR1 reads SGHAT; CDR2 reads FQNNGV. The CDR3 loop reads CASSLAGLAGEQYF. DNA for the CDR3: TGTGCCAGCAGCTTAGCAGGACTAGCGGGCGAGCAGTACTTC.

This rearrangement joins TRBV28 to TRBJ1-2; a possible D gene is TRBD1 (5 bases). This CDR3 spans 13 amino acids. Trimming removed 6 bases from V and 4 bases from J, with 12 bases in between. Germline lookup yields CDR1 MDHEN and CDR2 SYDVKM. DNA of the CDR3: TGTGCCAGCAGACGGAGCGACAGCTATGGCTACACCTTC. Translation gives CASRRSDSYGYTF.

The CDR3 DNA sequence: TGCGCCAGCAGTCTAGCGGGAGCCCAAGAGACCCAGTACTTC. It codes for CASSLAGAQETQYF. J is TRBJ2-5 and V is TRBV10-2, with TRBD2 identical over 10 bases. Losses at the gene ends were 5 bases for V and 1 base for J; bases not matched to a gene: 1. The CDR3 covers 14 residues. Germline V gene data show CDR1 as WSHSY and CDR2 as SAAADI.

The chain is built from TRBV12-3 or TRBV12-4 and TRBJ1-1; D gene uncertain. The length of the CDR3 is 13 residues. Trimming left V 3 bases short and J 8 bases short, with 13 bases between. The CDR3 coding sequence is TGTGCCAGCAGTTTCCTGGGCACTTCGGAAGCTTTCTTT. Translation: CASSFLGTSEAFF.

The V and J genes are TRBV20-1 and TRBJ1-2; D ambiguous. The germline CDR1 and CDR2 sequences are DFQATT and SNEGSKA (reference sequence). Trimming cost V 3 bases and J 3 bases, with 11 bases left between them. The CDR3 spans 13 residues. In DNA form, the CDR3 reads TGCAGTGCTAGGGGAGGACGGCACTATGGCTACACCTTC. Translated, it gives CSARGGRHYGYTF.

The sample holds one count of this clonotype. CDR3 in DNA: TGTGCCAGCAGCTTGGACCAGGGAGGGGACTTATGGAGCGGCTACACCTTC. It specifies CASSLDQGGDLWSGYTF. The J gene is TRBJ1-2, the V gene TRBV5-6, with a weak D call TRBD1 (5 bases). V lost 0 bases and J lost 8, with 23 bases in between. This CDR3 comprises 17 residues. CDR1 is SGHDT, CDR2 YYEEEE, per germline.

This sequence joins TRBV20-1 and TRBJ2-7, with TRBD1 identical over 8 bases. Germline trimming cut 3 bases from V and 0 bases from J; bases unmatched to any gene: 7. There are 15 residues in the CDR3. From germline, CDR1 is DFQATT and CDR2 SNEGSKA (reference sequence). CDR3 amino acids: CSASAGTGLSYEQYF. The CDR3 bases are TGCAGTGCTAGTGCTGGGACAGGTCTCTCCTACGAGCAGTACTTC.